This entry lists 22 T cell receptor beta chains sequenced from one sample in a study of cytomegalovirus exposure and HLA in healthy donors. The PCR contained 60 Vbeta and 13 Jbeta primers. Repertoires were generated with immunoSEQ multiplex PCR, while TCRdb's copy carries only in-frame clones and drops some. There are under 200,000 clones in the sample; just over 75% occur only once, and approximately 2% lies in the top ten. Material for sequencing was PBMCs. The receptors stem from a woman in her twenties or thirties in good health and CMV-seropositive.

J is TRBJ2-5 and V is TRBV29-1, with TRBD1 matching over 10 bases. CDR3 length: 13 residues. V gave up 6 bases and J gave up 4 bases; unmatched junction bases: 5. Per germline, CDR1 SQVTM and CDR2 ANQGSEA. The DNA of the CDR3 is TGCAGCGTCCTGGGACAGGGGCGAGAGACCCAGTACTTC. It translates to CSVLGQGRETQYF.

The table lists this clone with a count of one. The rearrangement uses TRBV27 and TRBJ2-7; 11 nucleotides match TRBD2. V was clipped by 5 bases and J by 1 base; unmatched bases: 4. Germline assignment: CDR1 MNHEY and CDR2 SMNVEV (reference sequence). CDR3 length equals 15 residues. The CDR3 bases are TGTGCCAGCAGTCGGGGACTAGCGGTGTCCTACGAGCAGTACTTC. Its translation: CASSRGLAVSYEQYF.

The chain is built from TRBV29-1 and TRBJ2-1, with 13 bases aligning to TRBD2. V shed 3 bases and J 7 bases; nucleotides not matched to a gene: 9. CDR1 SQVTM and CDR2 ANQGSEA come from the germline V gene. This CDR3 region has 16 residues. The CDR3 DNA is TGCAGCGTTGAGGCCCTACTAGCGGGAGGGCCAAATGAGCAGTTCTTC. It specifies CSVEALLAGGPNEQFF.

This rearrangement joins TRBV30 to TRBJ1-2, with TRBD1 identical over 10 bases. The J segment lost 8 bases and the V segment lost 0 bases, leaving 12 bases of the junction unmatched. The CDR3 extends over 16 amino acids. Germline CDR1 and CDR2: GTSNPN and SVGIG (reference sequence). The CDR3 DNA reads as TGTGCCTGGAGTGTACGGCGGGACAGGGGTGGAAAAGGCTACACCTTC. Translating gives CAWSVRRDRGGKGYTF.

The gene calls are TRBV5-5 and TRBJ2-6, with D possibly matching TRBD1 (5 bases). V was cut by 2 bases and J by 1 base, with 16 bases left in between. Germline V gives CDR1 SGHKS, CDR2 YYEKEE (reference sequence). The CDR3 has 18 residues. Here the CDR3 DNA reads TGTGCCAGCAGCTTAATTGGGGCAGATTTATCTGGGGCCAACGTCCTGACTTTC. Residues: CASSLIGADLSGANVLTF.

This rearrangement joins TRBV6-1 to TRBJ2-4; D might be TRBD1 (6 bases). The CDR3 has 15 amino acids. V was shortened by 3 bases and J by 5 bases, with 14 bases between the two germline ends. The germline V gene encodes CDR1 MNHNS and CDR2 SASEGT. DNA for the CDR3: TGTGCCAGCAGTGACCGTTTGGGGGCACAAAACATTCAGTACTTC. As protein: CASSDRLGAQNIQYF.

The V gene is TRBV4-2, the J gene TRBJ2-1; TRBD2 agrees at 9 bases. The J segment lost 4 bases and the V segment lost 0 bases, leaving 13 bases of the junction unmatched. The V gene's germline CDR1 is LGHNA and CDR2 YNFKEQ. This CDR3 spans 19 amino acids. CDR3 residues: CASSQDFGGRDRVYNEQFF. The CDR3 nucleotides are TGTGCCAGCAGCCAAGATTTCGGCGGGAGGGACCGAGTATACAATGAGCAGTTCTTC.

In the case of this clone: This specimen includes other DNA sequences encoding the same CDR3. The V gene is TRBV2, the J gene TRBJ1-5; a weak D match, TRBD1 (6 bases). V was trimmed by 7 bases and J by 9 bases, leaving 19 bases between them. The CDR3 is 14 amino acids. CDR1 and CDR2 (germline): SNHLY, FYNNEI. The CDR3 is CASKGLGARGPQHF. The DNA for the CDR3 is TGTGCCAGCAAGGGCCTGGGGGCCCGGGGGCCCCAGCATTTT. The full variable domain, in which reference TRBV2 and TRBJ1-5 provide the parts outside the CDR3, is EPEVTQTPSHQVTQMGQEVILRCVPISNHLYFYWYRQILGQKVEFLVSFYNNEISEKSEIFDDQFSVERPDGSNFTLKIRSTKLEDSAMYFCASKGLGARGPQHFGDGTRLSIL.

The chain is built from TRBV11-3 and TRBJ2-7; no reliable D call. Germline lookup yields CDR1 SGHNT and CDR2 YENEEA. The length of the CDR3 is 11 residues. The V end lost 8 bases, the J end lost 6 bases, and 11 bases lay between the germline ends. CDR3 residues: CASQPPGEQYF. CDR3 bases: TGTGCCAGCCAACCGCCCGGCGAGCAGTACTTC.

The chain employs TRBV11-2 and TRBJ1-1, with a weak D call TRBD1 (5 bases). This CDR3 region has 15 residues. CDR1 and CDR2 from the germline V gene are SGHAT and FQNNGV. Deletions cut 5 bases from V and 6 bases from J, with 19 bases between. The CDR3 is CASSRVRERLAEAFF. The CDR3 DNA follows: TGTGCCAGCAGCCGGGTCAGGGAAAGGCTGGCTGAAGCTTTCTTT. The full variable domain, rest sourced from reference TRBV11-2 and TRBJ1-1, is EAGVAQSPRYKIIEKRQSVAFWCNPISGHATLYWYQQILGQGPKLLIQFQNNGVVDDSQLPKDRFSAERLKGVDSTLKIQPAKLEDSAVYLCASSRVRERLAEAFFGQGTRLTVV.

The CDR3 loop is CASSSGQANTGELFF. CDR3 nucleotides: TGTGCCAGCAGTTCAGGACAGGCGAACACCGGGGAGCTGTTTTTT. The chain carries TRBV6-5 and TRBJ2-2; 7 bases align to TRBD1. This CDR3 is 15 amino acids long. J was trimmed by 0 bases and V by 4 bases; bases with no gene match: 2. Germline-derived CDR1 and CDR2 are MNHEY and SVGAGI.

The chain links TRBV5-1 to TRBJ2-5; 10 nucleotides line up with TRBD2. The tail of the sequence fits TRBJ2-7 better, so the J call may be wrong. CDR3 length: 14 amino acids. Germline V gives CDR1 SGHRS, CDR2 YFSETQ. The CDR3 here is CASSRAGGTYEQYF. The CDR3 DNA follows: TGCGCCAGCAGCCGAGCGGGGGGGACCTACGAGCAGTACTTC.

On this clone: A read error may account for a junction end that differs from germline. The chain carries TRBV30 and TRBJ1-2, with no clear D. Germline-derived CDR1 and CDR2 are GTSNPN and SVGIG (reference sequence). The CDR3 has 13 amino acids. CDR3 sequence: CAWTAAVSRPSRF. The CDR3 nucleotides read TGTGCCTGGACCGCCGCCGTGAGCAGGCCTTCCCGCTTC.

V and J are TRBV7-9 and TRBJ2-1; TRBD2 matches at 9 bases. With 5 bases clipped from V and 6 bases from J, the junction kept 8 bases outside the gene matches. The CDR3 loop spans 15 amino acids. Germline V gene lookup returns CDR1 SEHNR and CDR2 FQNEAQ (reference sequence). The CDR3 region has the DNA TGTGCCAGCAGCGCAAGGGGACTAGCAACCAATGAGCAGTTCTTC. This gives the protein CASSARGLATNEQFF.

This clone occurred once. The chain couples TRBV29-1 to TRBJ2-2; maybe TRBD2 (6 bases). Between the trimmed V and J ends, which lost 4 bases and 6 bases, there was a span of 6 bases. Germline CDR1 and CDR2: SQVTM and ANQGSEA. The CDR3 contains 11 residues. CDR3 nucleotides: TGCAGCGTTGGGGAGGCCGGGGAGCTGTTTTTT. Protein product: CSVGEAGELFF.

This chain's CDR3 is CASSPDTYYGYTF. CDR3 DNA sequence: TGCGCCAGCAGCCCTGACACCTACTATGGCTACACCTTC. The chain is built from TRBV5-1 and TRBJ1-2, with D unclear. The CDR3 extends over 13 amino acids. The ends were cut back, 4 bases at V and 3 bases at J, with 10 bases in the middle. Germline CDR1 reads SGHRS; CDR2 reads YFSETQ. The complete variable domain, with remaining parts taken from reference TRBV5-1 and TRBJ1-2, reads KAGVTQTPRYLIKTRGQQVTLSCSPISGHRSVSWYQQTPGQGLQFLFEYFSETQRNKGNFPGRFSGRQFSNSRSEMNVSTLELGDSALYLCASSPDTYYGYTFGSGTRLTVV.

The V and J genes are TRBV19 and TRBJ1-2, with TRBD1 matching over 10 bases. The germline gives CDR1 LNHDA, CDR2 SQIVND (reference sequence). This CDR3 is 14 amino acids long. V trimming: 6 bases; J trimming: 6 bases; junction bases outside the gene matches: 7. The CDR3 bases are TGTGCCAGTAGCCCTCCGGGACAGGGGAATGGCTACACCTTC. This translates into CASSPPGQGNGYTF.

The chain joins TRBV4-1 to TRBJ2-7, with 8 positions matching TRBD1. This CDR3 has 15 amino acids. From germline, CDR1 is MGHRA and CDR2 YSYEKL. V shed 1 base, J shed 5 bases, and the junction held 7 bases outside the gene matches. The CDR3 region is CASSQARTGYDEQYF. The CDR3 bases are TGCGCCAGCAGCCAAGCCCGGACAGGGTACGACGAGCAGTACTTC.

The gene calls are TRBV28 and TRBJ2-5; 7 nucleotides line up with TRBD1. Trimming cost V 10 bases and J 1 base; bases outside gene matches: 6. The CDR3 runs to 13 residues. The V gene's germline CDR1 is MDHEN and CDR2 SYDVKM. For the CDR3, the DNA is TGTGCCACGATTCGGACAGGCCAAGAGACCCAGTACTTC. Translating it yields CATIRTGQETQYF.

This clone was detected a few times. The chain combines TRBV18 with TRBJ1-6; the D is unclear. This CDR3 has 13 amino acids. Per the germline V gene, CDR1 is KGHSH and CDR2 is LQKENI. The V end was cut by 6 bases, the J end by 10 bases, with 13 bases between. CDR3 in amino acids: CASSQENDSPLHF. The CDR3, as DNA: TGTGCCAGCTCTCAGGAAAATGACTCACCCCTCCACTTT.

The chain employs TRBV9 and TRBJ2-7; D is unclear. CDR1 SGDLS and CDR2 YYNGEE come from the germline V gene. The CDR3 totals 16 residues. V lost 4 bases and J 0 bases, leaving 17 bases between the germline ends. CDR3 bases: TGTGCCAGCAGCCCTCGCCGACATTATAACTCCTACGAGCAGTACTTC. As protein: CASSPRRHYNSYEQYF. Combining the CDR3 with reference TRBV9 and TRBJ2-7 gives the whole variable domain DSGVTQTPKHLITATGQRVTLRCSPRSGDLSVYWYQQSLDQGLQFLIQYYNGEERAKGNILERFSAQQFPDLHSELNLSSLELGDSALYFCASSPRRHYNSYEQYFGPGTRLTVT.

The chain joins TRBV10-3 to TRBJ1-1; D is uncertain. Germline lookup yields CDR1 ENHRY and CDR2 SYGVKD. The CDR3 is made up of 13 amino acids. V dropped 8 bases and J dropped 1 base, with 11 bases sitting between them. The DNA for the CDR3 is TGTGCCATCCAGGTAAACACGAACACTGAAGCTTTCTTT. Translating gives CAIQVNTNTEAFF.